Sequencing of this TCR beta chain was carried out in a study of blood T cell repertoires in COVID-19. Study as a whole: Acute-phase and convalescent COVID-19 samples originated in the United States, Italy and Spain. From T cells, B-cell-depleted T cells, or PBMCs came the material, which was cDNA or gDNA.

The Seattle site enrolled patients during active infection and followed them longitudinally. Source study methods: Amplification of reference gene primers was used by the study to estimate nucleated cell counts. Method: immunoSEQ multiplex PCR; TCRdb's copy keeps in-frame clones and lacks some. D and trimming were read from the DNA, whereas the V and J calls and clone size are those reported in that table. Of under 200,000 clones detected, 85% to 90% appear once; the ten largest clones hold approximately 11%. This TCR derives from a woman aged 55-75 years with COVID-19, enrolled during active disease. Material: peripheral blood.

Here the CDR3 DNA reads TGCGCCAGCAGCTCGGACAGTATCTCCTACGAGCAGTACTTC. This encodes CASSSDSISYEQYF. This sequence joins TRBV5-1 and TRBJ2-7, with D possibly TRBD1 on 6 matching bases. The CDR3 is made up of 14 amino acids. CDR1 and CDR2 from the germline V gene are SGHRS and YFSETQ. V was trimmed by 3 bases and J by 0 bases, leaving 10 bases between them.